This T cell receptor (beta chain) came from a study of T cells after yellow fever vaccination. Study observations and caveats: Most primary-vaccination clones reappeared after the booster (about 97% CD4, roughly 88% CD8). Contamination of FACS-sorted repertoires by abundant clonotypes from the bulk population could occur.

MiXCR was run by TCRdb on the 5' RACE reads, yielding one entry per CDR3 protein. The table has some 260,000 distinct CDR3 sequences, 5.2% seen once; the top ten hold around 3.5%. This clonotype has a handful of counts. Its antigen is unknown. Sequencing used CD4+ T cells sorted from PBMCs, obtained on the day of the yellow fever booster vaccination. The clonotype originates from a man between 18 and 29 years old who received the YFV17D yellow fever vaccine.

Here the CDR3 reads CASSGDRAYQETQYF. In DNA form, the CDR3 reads TGTGCCAGCAGTGGGGACAGGGCGTACCAAGAGACCCAGTACTTC. The chain employs TRBV12-3 or TRBV12-4 and TRBJ2-5; 9 bases line up with TRBD1. The CDR3 covers 15 residues. Trimming removed 5 bases from V and 0 bases from J; junction bases left unmatched: 4.